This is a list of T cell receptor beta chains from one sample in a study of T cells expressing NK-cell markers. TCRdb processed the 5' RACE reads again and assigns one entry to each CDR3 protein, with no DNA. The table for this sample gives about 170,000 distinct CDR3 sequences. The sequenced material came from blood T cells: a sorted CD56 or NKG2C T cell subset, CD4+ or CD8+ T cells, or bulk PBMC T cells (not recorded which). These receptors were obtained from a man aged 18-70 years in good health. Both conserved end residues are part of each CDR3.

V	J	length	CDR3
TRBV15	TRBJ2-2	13	CATSPKDTGELFF
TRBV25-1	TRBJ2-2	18	CASRNDGSGGPHTGELFF
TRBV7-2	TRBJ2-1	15	CASSFGLGPYNEQFF
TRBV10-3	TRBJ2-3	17	CAISESEAGKGTDTQYF
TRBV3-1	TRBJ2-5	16	CASSLEALVEGETQYF
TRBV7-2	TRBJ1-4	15	CASSLGVGVNEKLFF
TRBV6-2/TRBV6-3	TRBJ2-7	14	CASSYSGQSYEQYF
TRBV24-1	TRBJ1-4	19	CATSTRQKFAAPTNEKLFF
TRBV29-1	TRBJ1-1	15	CSVEPTGGLGWGAFF
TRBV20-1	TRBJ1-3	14	CSARDRGFGNTIYF
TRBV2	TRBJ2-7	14	CASSETFRDDEQYF
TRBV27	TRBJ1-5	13	CASSGGGNQPQHF
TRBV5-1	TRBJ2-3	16	CASSWIAGEKLDTQYF
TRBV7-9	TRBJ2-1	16	CASNQAGGPYYNEQFF
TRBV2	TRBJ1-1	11	CAGEVNTEAFF
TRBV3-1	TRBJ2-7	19	CASSQDVRGRSFSSYEQYF
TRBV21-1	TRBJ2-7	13	CASSFWGAQEQYF
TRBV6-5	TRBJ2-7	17	CASSYSSNRGDYYEQYF
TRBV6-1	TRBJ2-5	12	CASSEGSGGPYF
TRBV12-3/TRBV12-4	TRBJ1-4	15	CASSPGLATNEKLFF
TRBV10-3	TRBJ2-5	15	CAIRKRGEWVETQYF
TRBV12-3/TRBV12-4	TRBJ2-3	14	CASSYLTGTDTQYF
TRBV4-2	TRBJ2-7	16	CASSQEKRGGSYEQYF
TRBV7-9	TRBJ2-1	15	CASRDTSGVYNEQFF
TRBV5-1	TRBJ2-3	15	CASSFRGGFADTQYF
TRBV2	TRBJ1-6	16	CASILARGLHNSPLHF
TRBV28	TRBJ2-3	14	CASSLSVNTDTQYF
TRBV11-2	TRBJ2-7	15	CASSFGASSGYEQYF
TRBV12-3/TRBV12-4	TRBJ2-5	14	CASKKRGSGETQYF
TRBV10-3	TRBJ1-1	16	CAISPGRSLLNTESFF
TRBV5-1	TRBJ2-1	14	CASSPLGGWNEQFF
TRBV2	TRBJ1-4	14	CASSEPGQYEKLFF
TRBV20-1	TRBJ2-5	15	CSATPYWDNQETQYF
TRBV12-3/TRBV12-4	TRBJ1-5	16	CASSSGGSYSNQPQHF
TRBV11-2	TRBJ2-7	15	CASSIQAGLSYEQYF
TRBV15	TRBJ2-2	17	CATSRDLAGGNTGELFF
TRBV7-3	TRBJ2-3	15	CASSPGGGSTDTQYF
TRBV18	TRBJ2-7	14	CASSGTGTSYEQYF
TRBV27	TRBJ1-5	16	CASSPAAVEKNQPQHF
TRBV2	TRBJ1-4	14	CASSVERTNEKLFF
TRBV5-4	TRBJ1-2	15	CASRSRTFTQGGYTF
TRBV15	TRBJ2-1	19	CATSREATSGGWTYNEQFF
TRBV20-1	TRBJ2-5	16	CSASQTRLAGEETQYF
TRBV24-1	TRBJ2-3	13	CATGQGSTDTQYF
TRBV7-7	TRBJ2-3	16	CASSLGSGGAGDTQYF